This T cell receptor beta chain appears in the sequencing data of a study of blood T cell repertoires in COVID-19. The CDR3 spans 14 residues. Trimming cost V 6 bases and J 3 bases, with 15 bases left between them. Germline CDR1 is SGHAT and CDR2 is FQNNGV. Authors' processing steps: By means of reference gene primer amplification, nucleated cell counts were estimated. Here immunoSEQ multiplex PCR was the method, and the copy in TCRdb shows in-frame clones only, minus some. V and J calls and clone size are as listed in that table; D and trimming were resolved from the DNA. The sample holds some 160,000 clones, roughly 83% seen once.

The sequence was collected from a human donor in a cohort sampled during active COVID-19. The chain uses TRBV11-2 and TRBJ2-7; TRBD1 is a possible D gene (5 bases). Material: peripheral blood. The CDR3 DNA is TGTGCCAGCAGTCCAGGGCAGGCTAACTACGAGCAGTACTTC. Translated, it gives CASSPGQANYEQYF.